Listed below are T cell receptor beta chains from one sample, sequenced in a study of blood T cells in healthy people across ages. One entry per CDR3 protein, called by TCRdb with MiXCR from the 5' RACE reads. The sample has hundreds of thousands of distinct CDR3 sequences; more than 45% are singletons. Sequenced input: blood. The receptor source for this set is a woman aged 80 or over in good health. Both conserved end residues are part of each CDR3. The order of the fields is J gene, D gene, CDR3 length, clone size, V gene, CDR3 protein, CDR3 DNA. The D gene is left open where the match is weak. Only some rows state a clone size, as once, few, many or a class for expanded clones.

>TRBJ2-3|TRBD2|15|once|TRBV15
CATSTLAGASDTQYF
TGTGCCACCAGCACCCTAGCGGGGGCCTCAGATACGCAGTATTTT
>TRBJ2-2|.|15|.|TRBV20-1
CCANKGRGLTGELFF
TGCTGTGCTAACAAAGGGCGGGGTCTCACCGGGGAGCTGTTTTTT
>TRBJ2-3|TRBD2|18|.|TRBV3-1
CASSQRPGLAASTDTQYF
TGTGCCAGCAGCCAGAGACCGGGACTAGCGGCTAGCACAGATACGCAGTATTTT
>TRBJ1-2|.|13|.|TRBV5-1
CANHRGKERGYTF
TGCGCCAATCACCGGGGAAAAGAGAGGGGCTACACCTTC
>TRBJ2-1|.|15|many|TRBV6-6
CASSLLGGPNNEQFF
TGTGCCAGCAGTCTCCTCGGGGGGCCAAACAATGAGCAGTTCTTC
>TRBJ2-7|TRBD2|13|many|TRBV5-1
CASSPEPSGEQYF
TGCGCCAGCAGCCCTGAACCTAGCGGAGAGCAGTACTTC
>TRBJ1-4|.|16|.|TRBV9
CASSPTRTATNEKLFF
TGTGCCAGCAGCCCGACCCGGACCGCAACTAATGAAAAACTGTTTTTT
>TRBJ2-3|.|14|many|TRBV12-3/TRBV12-4
CASSLRVSTDTQYF
TGTGCCAGCAGTTTGAGGGTTAGCACAGATACGCAGTATTTT
>TRBJ2-2|.|13|.|TRBV27
CASIRAGTGELFF
TGTGCCAGCATCAGGGCGGGCACCGGGGAGCTGTTTTTT
>TRBJ2-3|.|10|many|TRBV12-3/TRBV12-4
CASSLLALYF
TGTGCCAGCAGTTTACTAGCCCTGTATTTT
>TRBJ1-2|.|11|.|TRBV29-1
CSVLYDYGYTF
TGCAGCGTTCTGTACGATTATGGCTACACCTTC
>TRBJ1-1|.|16|.|TRBV27
CASSLFRGRGNTEAFF
TGTGCCAGCAGTTTATTCCGGGGGCGAGGGAACACTGAAGCTTTCTTT
>TRBJ1-5|.|15|.|TRBV20-1
CSAGRTAYSNQPQHF
TGCAGTGCTGGAAGGACAGCTTATAGCAATCAGCCCCAGCATTTT
>TRBJ1-4|.|14|few|TRBV18
CASPRSGFNEKLFF
TGTGCCAGCCCTCGGTCCGGTTTTAATGAAAAACTGTTTTTT
>TRBJ2-5|TRBD1|16|.|TRBV5-1
CASSLAGQGAEGTQYF
TGCGCCAGCAGCTTGGCCGGACAGGGGGCGGAAGGGACCCAGTACTTC
>TRBJ2-3|.|16|.|TRBV10-3
CAISEQGTTSTDTQYF
TGTGCCATCAGTGAACAGGGTACAACTAGCACAGATACGCAGTATTTT
>TRBJ2-3|.|14|many|TRBV7-2
CASSLGSPTDTQYF
TGTGCCAGCAGCTTAGGTTCACCTACAGATACGCAGTATTTT
>TRBJ2-5|TRBD2|16|many|TRBV11-1
CASSVTSGTAQETQYF
TGTGCCAGCAGCGTGACTAGCGGAACTGCTCAAGAGACCCAGTACTTC
>TRBJ2-1|.|17|many|TRBV4-1
CASSQSFGDATYNEQFF
TGCGCCAGCAGCCAATCCTTCGGGGACGCGACCTACAATGAGCAGTTCTTC
>TRBJ2-3|.|13|.|TRBV12-3/TRBV12-4
CASSLGLQDTQYF
TGTGCCAGCAGTTTAGGTCTGCAAGATACGCAGTATTTT
>TRBJ2-1|TRBD2|14|.|TRBV30
CAWSGEGVYETQFF
TGTGCCTGGAGCGGGGAGGGAGTTTACGAGACCCAGTTCTTC
>TRBJ2-7|.|17|.|TRBV21-1
CASSKARGGLGVHEQYF
TGTGCCAGCAGCAAAGCGCGAGGCGGACTGGGGGTCCACGAGCAGTACTTC
>TRBJ2-1|.|14|many|TRBV5-1
CASSLGSLGNEQFF
TGCGCCAGCAGCTTGGGCTCGTTGGGCAATGAGCAGTTCTTC
>TRBJ1-2|TRBD1|15|.|TRBV7-2
CASSLRGQGAAGYTF
TGTGCCAGCAGCCTCCGGGGGCAGGGGGCAGCTGGCTACACCTTC
>TRBJ2-1|.|13|.|TRBV29-1
CTISASLSNEQFF
TGCACCATCTCGGCTAGCCTCTCCAATGAGCAGTTCTTC
>TRBJ2-5|.|16|.|TRBV20-1
CSALPMVAEYQETQYF
TGCAGTGCCCTGCCCATGGTAGCGGAGTACCAAGAGACCCAGTACTTC
>TRBJ1-3|.|17|.|TRBV18
CASSPRAADHSGNTIYF
TGTGCCAGCTCACCAAGGGCCGCCGACCACTCTGGAAACACCATATATTTT
>TRBJ1-2|.|16|.|TRBV9
CASSGRTTEANYGYTF
TGTGCCAGCAGCGGGAGGACAACAGAAGCTAACTATGGCTACACCTTC
>TRBJ2-4|.|14|few|TRBV5-1
CASSLEGTKNIQYF
TGCGCCAGCAGCTTGGAGGGAACCAAAAACATTCAGTACTTC
>TRBJ2-7|.|14|many|TRBV2
CASSLGTAVYEQYF
TGTGCCAGCAGTCTCGGGACCGCCGTCTACGAGCAGTACTTC
>TRBJ2-7|TRBD2|20|.|TRBV2
CASSEPPLRLAGETSYEQYF
TGTGCCAGCAGTGAACCCCCTCTGCGACTAGCGGGGGAAACATCCTACGAGCAGTACTTC
>TRBJ2-3|.|12|many|TRBV6-2/TRBV6-3
CASTTGWDTQYF
TGTGCCAGCACCACGGGCTGGGATACGCAGTATTTT
>TRBJ1-2|.|13|.|TRBV29-1
CSVVKQEVHGYTF
TGCAGCGTTGTGAAACAGGAGGTCCATGGCTACACCTTC
>TRBJ2-1|TRBD2|16|few|TRBV5-1
CASSSGTSGVWDEQFF
TGCGCCAGCAGCAGCGGGACTAGCGGTGTCTGGGATGAGCAGTTCTTC
>TRBJ2-1|TRBD2|12|many|TRBV5-1
CASSSVAGEQFF
TGCGCCAGCAGCTCCGTAGCGGGGGAGCAGTTCTTC
>TRBJ2-2|.|15|.|TRBV6-2/TRBV6-3
CASSYGDGVTGELFF
TGTGCCAGCAGTTATGGGGACGGGGTCACCGGGGAGCTGTTTTTT
>TRBJ1-2|.|16|many|TRBV4-2
CASSQDWEGWGNGYTF
TGTGCCAGCAGCCAAGATTGGGAGGGATGGGGAAATGGCTACACCTTC
>TRBJ1-4|.|13|few|TRBV5-1
CASSRGYGEKLFF
TGCGCCAGCAGCAGGGGGTACGGTGAAAAACTGTTTTTT
>TRBJ2-7|.|13|.|TRBV20-1
CSAELGSSYEQYF
TGCAGTGCTGAACTTGGGAGCTCCTACGAGCAGTACTTC
>TRBJ2-2|.|16|many|TRBV6-5
CASSLSGTMNTGELFF
TGTGCCAGCAGCCTGTCCGGGACAATGAACACCGGGGAGCTGTTTTTT
>TRBJ1-6|.|14|.|TRBV9
CASSARTDNSPLHF
TGTGCCAGCAGCGCGAGGACGGATAATTCACCCCTCCACTTT
>TRBJ2-1|.|12|.|TRBV27
CACSTSGNEQFF
TGTGCCTGCAGCACCTCGGGGAATGAGCAGTTCTTC
>TRBJ2-3|.|14|.|TRBV9
CASSVEEGENTQYF
TGTGCCAGCAGCGTAGAAGAAGGGGAGAATACGCAGTATTTT
>TRBJ2-5|TRBD2|13|many|TRBV6-6
CASIASGVETQYF
TGTGCCAGTATTGCAAGCGGGGTAGAGACCCAGTACTTC